This T cell receptor beta chain was identified during a study of blood T cell repertoires in COVID-19. Background on the study: Some COVID-19 samples were acute and others convalescent; all came from the United States, Italy and Spain. PBMCs, B-cell-depleted T cells, or T cells provided the cDNA or gDNA that made up the material.

Losses at the gene ends were 4 bases for V and 11 bases for J; bases not matched to a gene: 13. CDR3 size: 14 residues. Per germline, CDR1 LNHDA and CDR2 SQIVND (reference sequence). In the authors' methods: Quantification of nucleated cells was approximated via reference gene primer amplification. Repertoires were generated with immunoSEQ multiplex PCR, while TCRdb's copy carries only in-frame clones and drops some. V and J calls plus clone size are reproduced from that table; the DNA served to infer D and trimming. Among a few hundred thousand clones listed, over 75% were seen once. Sequencing was performed on peripheral blood. The sequence came from an older woman with COVID-19, enrolled during active disease. The chain combines TRBV19 with TRBJ1-1, with 7 bases matching TRBD1. In DNA form, the CDR3 reads TGTGCCAGTAGTAAGTCACAGGGGCGAATATCGGCTTTCTTT. Translation: CASSKSQGRISAFF.